Presented here are 18 T cell receptor beta chains from one specimen sequenced in a study of cytomegalovirus exposure and HLA in healthy donors. PCR used 60 Vbeta primers and 13 Jbeta primers. Generated by immunoSEQ multiplex PCR, the TCRdb table keeps only in-frame clones and is missing some. Found here are approximately 120,000 clones, about 11% of them singletons; the top ten hold 3.5% to 5%. Input material: PBMCs. These TCRs come from a woman between 18 and 30 years old in good health and CMV-seropositive.

V and J are TRBV28 and TRBJ1-5; maybe TRBD1 (5 bases). There are 14 residues in the CDR3. Trimming shortened V by 5 bases and J by 4 bases, and 12 bases separated the two germline ends. CDR1 is MDHEN, CDR2 SYDVKM, per germline. CDR3 nucleotides: TGTGCCAGCAGTACGACAGCACCGAATCAGCCCCAGCATTTT. Translating it yields CASSTTAPNQPQHF.

The CDR3 spells CASSSGGDYGYTF. In DNA, the CDR3 is TGCGCCAGCAGCTCTGGGGGGGACTATGGCTACACCTTC. This chain uses TRBV5-1 with TRBJ1-2, with D tentatively TRBD1 (5 bases). The germline V and J ends were trimmed by 3 bases and 3 bases, with 9 bases remaining between them. Germline assignment: CDR1 SGHRS and CDR2 YFSETQ. This CDR3 is built from 13 residues.

A few counts support this clone. The V gene is TRBV9, the J gene TRBJ2-2, with 9 bases matching TRBD1. The CDR3 covers 16 residues. V gave up 6 bases and J gave up 1 base; unmatched junction bases: 7. Looked up from germline, CDR1 is SGDLS and CDR2 is YYNGEE. The chain's CDR3 is CASNNRDRENTGELFF. The DNA for the CDR3 is TGTGCCAGCAACAACCGGGACAGGGAGAACACCGGGGAGCTGTTTTTT.

V is TRBV5-6 and J is TRBJ2-7; 9 bases match TRBD1. The V and J ends lost 6 bases and 3 bases, in that order; junction bases with no gene match: 10. This CDR3 is 15 amino acids long. Germline V gene data show CDR1 as SGHDT and CDR2 as YYEEEE. CDR3 sequence: CASTLGQGSFYEQYF. Here the CDR3 DNA reads TGTGCCAGCACCCTCGGACAGGGGTCCTTCTACGAGCAGTACTTC.

This chain uses TRBV7-3 with TRBJ2-3; 11 bases are shared with TRBD2. The V gene's germline CDR1 is SGHTA and CDR2 FQGTGA. CDR3 length: 16 amino acids. V lost 3 bases, J lost 4 bases, and 6 bases stayed unmatched. DNA of the CDR3: TGTGCCAGCAGCTTGGGTTTTAGCGGGAGGGCAGATACGCAGTATTTT. This translates into CASSLGFSGRADTQYF.

This clone has only a few counts. Sequence at one end of the junction differs from germline and may be a read error. This chain connects TRBV30 to TRBJ2-7, with TRBD2 identical over 11 bases. The CDR3 contains 13 residues. Germline CDR1 GTSNPN, CDR2 SVGIG (reference sequence). The CDR3 protein is CVWGLADSYEQYF. CDR3 in DNA: TGTGTCTGGGGACTAGCGGATTCCTACGAGCAGTACTTC.

There are a few counts of this clone. This chain joins TRBV19 and TRBJ2-1; TRBD2 matches at 15 bases. V lost 6 bases, J lost 7 bases, and 7 bases stayed unmatched. Per the germline V gene, CDR1 is LNHDA and CDR2 is SQIVND (reference sequence). There are 16 residues in the CDR3. The CDR3 reads CASSSKGLAGGNEQFF. The CDR3 DNA is TGTGCCAGTAGCTCAAAAGGACTAGCGGGAGGGAATGAGCAGTTCTTC.

This clone was observed a handful of times. V gene TRBV10-3 combines with J gene TRBJ1-2; D call uncertain. Germline CDR1 and CDR2: ENHRY and SYGVKD. This CDR3 comprises 16 residues. V was cut by 0 bases and J by 0 bases, with 11 bases left in between. CDR3 residues: CAISESGEVPNYGYTF. The CDR3 DNA reads as TGTGCCATCAGTGAGTCCGGAGAAGTACCTAACTATGGCTACACCTTC.

In its sample, this clone was seen a few times. The CDR3 protein is CASVASGSSTDTQYF. DNA of the CDR3: TGTGCCAGCGTGGCTAGCGGGAGTAGCACAGATACGCAGTATTTT. This chain uses TRBV2 with TRBJ2-3; 10 bases agree with TRBD2. Germline CDR1 is SNHLY and CDR2 is FYNNEI. With 8 bases clipped from V and 0 bases from J, the junction kept 5 bases outside the gene matches. This CDR3 is 15 amino acids long.

The chain couples TRBV6-6 to TRBJ1-2; D might be TRBD1 (5 bases). The CDR3 length is 13 residues. Germline V CDR1 and CDR2: MNHNY, SVGAGI (reference sequence). Trimming removed 5 bases at V and 4 bases at J, with 11 bases between. CDR3 region: CASSPGFIYGYTF. CDR3 in DNA: TGTGCCAGCAGTCCAGGGTTTATCTATGGCTACACCTTC.

The chain employs TRBV29-1 and TRBJ2-1, with TRBD2 matching 9 bases. CDR1 and CDR2 (germline): SQVTM, ANQGSEA. V lost 6 bases to trimming and J lost 7 bases; unmatched junction nucleotides: 7. The CDR3 contains 13 residues. Here the CDR3 reads CSVIAGERNEQFF. The CDR3 nucleotides are TGCAGCGTAATAGCGGGAGAGAGGAATGAGCAGTTCTTC.

This clone was observed a few times. The J gene is TRBJ2-7, the V gene TRBV2; TRBD2 aligns across 13 bases. V was clipped by 7 bases and J by 7 bases; unmatched bases: 4. Germline V lookup: CDR1 SNHLY, CDR2 FYNNEI. CDR3 length: 13 residues. CDR3 nucleotides: TGTGCCAGCATTCCGGGACTAGCGGGGGAGCAGTACTTC. It is translated as CASIPGLAGEQYF.

In this sample, this clone turned up many times. The chain combines TRBV4-2 with TRBJ2-1; 10 bases match TRBD2. Germline trimming cut 0 bases from V and 9 bases from J; bases unmatched to any gene: 11. The germline V gene has CDR1 LGHNA and CDR2 YNFKEQ. The CDR3 sequence is 17 residues long. CDR3 region: CASSQEVASGSKGEQFF. CDR3 in DNA: TGTGCCAGCAGCCAAGAGGTGGCTAGCGGGAGTAAGGGTGAGCAGTTCTTC.

The chain links TRBV5-4 to TRBJ2-7; D is perhaps TRBD2 (7 bases). The CDR3 length is 15 residues. Looked up from germline, CDR1 is SGHNT and CDR2 is YYREEE (reference sequence). V was clipped by 0 bases and J by 2 bases, with 12 bases between them. Here the CDR3 reads CASSLAGGGPYEQYF. The CDR3 bases are TGTGCCAGCAGCTTGGCTGGGGGGGGGCCCTACGAGCAGTACTTC.

This clone was counted between two and nine times. The genes are TRBV7-6 and TRBJ2-7; a possible D gene is TRBD2 (6 bases). Trimming cost V 3 bases and J 4 bases, with 10 bases left between them. The germline V gene encodes CDR1 SGHVS and CDR2 FNYEAQ. CDR3 length: 13 residues. The CDR3 bases are TGTGCCAGCAGCTTGGGGGGTGGGTACGAGCAGTACTTC. Its translation: CASSLGGGYEQYF. Using reference TRBV7-6 and TRBJ2-7 for the parts outside the CDR3, the full variable domain is GAGVSQSPRYKVTKRGQDVALRCDPISGHVSLYWYRQALGQGPEFLTYFNYEAQQDKSGLPNDRFSAERPEGSISTLTIQRTEQRDSAMYRCASSLGGGYEQYFGPGTRLTVT.

The chain has TRBV7-6 and TRBJ2-2; 9 bases are a match to TRBD1. Looked up from germline, CDR1 is SGHVS and CDR2 is FNYEAQ. J lost 6 bases, V lost 4 bases, and 3 bases had no gene match. The CDR3 is 14 residues long. CDR3 bases: TGTGCCAGCAGCTGGACAGGGGTTGCCGGGGAGCTGTTTTTT. Protein: CASSWTGVAGELFF.

This clone showed up just a few times. This sequence joins TRBV29-1 and TRBJ1-2; D perhaps matches TRBD1 (6 bases). CDR1 is SQVTM and CDR2 is ANQGSEA in the germline V gene. The CDR3 sequence is 12 residues long. Trimming pared 7 bases from V and 4 bases from J, leaving 13 bases between. The CDR3 coding sequence is TGCAGCGCCACGGACAGTTTCTATGGCTACACCTTC. Encoded protein: CSATDSFYGYTF. The full variable domain, in which reference TRBV29-1 and TRBJ1-2 provide the parts outside the CDR3, is SAVISQKPSRDICQRGTSLTIQCQVDSQVTMMFWYRQQPGQSLTLIATANQGSEATYESGFVIDKFPISRPNLTFSTLTVSNMSPEDSSIYLCSATDSFYGYTFGSGTRLTVV.

The rearrangement uses TRBV6-1 and TRBJ1-1; D is uncertain. Per germline, CDR1 MNHNS and CDR2 SASEGT. The CDR3 spans 14 residues. Deletions cut 5 bases from V and 5 bases from J, with 15 bases between. The CDR3 spells CASSNLGGGTEAFF. In DNA form, the CDR3 reads TGTGCCAGCAGTAACCTGGGAGGTGGGACTGAAGCTTTCTTT.